The following is a TCR beta chain sequence with its context. Its antigen is undetermined. This clone may be a read error of a much larger clone one base away. Germline V gene lookup returns CDR1 PRHDT and CDR2 FYEKMQ (reference sequence). V lost 5 bases, J lost 4 bases, and 17 bases lay in between. The CDR3 sequence is 15 residues long. Unique molecular identifiers tagged the TCRbeta library. TCRdb re-analysed the PCR reads in MiXCR, keeping a single row per CDR3 protein. Of about 280,000 distinct CDR3 sequences in the sample, around 10% were seen once. This record belongs to a study of T-cell reconstitution after alpha-beta-depleted transplantation in children. General study findings and limits: There were some patients whose high TCRbeta diversity at day 60 came from surviving recipient T cells and thymic progenitors.

This chain uses TRBV13 with TRBJ2-5; D perhaps matches TRBD1 (6 bases). This receptor was obtained from a male patient between 2 and 10 years old who had a stem cell transplant for chronic granulomatous disease, so the T cells may come from the graft donor. The sequenced sample was peripheral blood, obtained 180 days after TCRalphabeta/CD19-depleted stem cell transplant. The CDR3 sequence is CASSLGGVRGETQYF. DNA of the CDR3: TGTGCCAGCAGCCTTGGGGGAGTCAGGGGAGAGACCCAGTACTTC.